These T cell receptor beta chains were read from a single sample in a study of blood T cell repertoires in COVID-19. The data were produced by immunoSEQ multiplex PCR, yet TCRdb's version contains in-frame clones alone and is incomplete. The sample holds about 240,000 clones, roughly 89% seen once. Sequenced sample: PBMCs or T cells enriched from blood (not recorded which). All receptors derive from a man in his forties who had recovered from COVID-19. CDR3s include the opening cysteine and the closing phenylalanine or tryptophan. The D gene is left open where the match is weak. Clone size is shown for a subset of rows, as once, few, many or a class of expanded clone.

D: NA
size: NA
V: TRBV6-5
J: TRBJ2-5
CDR3: CASSYGREETQYF
DNA: TGTGCCAGCAGTTACGGGCGGGAAGAGACCCAGTACTTC

D: TRBD1
size: NA
V: TRBV5-1
J: TRBJ2-7
CDR3: CASSTRQGGGYEQYF
DNA: TGCGCCAGCAGCACCCGACAGGGGGGCGGCTACGAGCAGTACTTC

D: TRBD1
size: NA
V: TRBV5-1
J: TRBJ1-1
CDR3: CASSLTGETEAFF
DNA: TGCGCCAGCAGCTTAACAGGGGAAACTGAAGCTTTCTTT

D: TRBD2
size: NA
V: TRBV6-5
J: TRBJ2-7
CDR3: CASSLVAGGTYEQYF
DNA: TGTGCCAGCAGTTTGGTAGCGGGAGGGACCTACGAGCAGTACTTC

D: TRBD2
size: NA
V: TRBV4-2
J: TRBJ2-3
CDR3: CASSQGGLAGILTDTQYF
DNA: TGTGCCAGCAGCCAAGGCGGACTAGCGGGGATCCTCACAGATACGCAGTATTTT

D: NA
size: NA
V: TRBV13
J: TRBJ2-1
CDR3: CASSPFRGNPFF
DNA: TGTGCCAGCAGCCCATTCCGGGGGAATCCGTTCTTC

D: NA
size: NA
V: TRBV6-5
J: TRBJ1-5
CDR3: CASSTGLNSNQPQHF
DNA: TGTGCCAGCAGTACTGGGCTGAATAGCAATCAGCCCCAGCATTTT

D: NA
size: NA
V: TRBV12-3/TRBV12-4
J: TRBJ1-1
CDR3: CASSLHRDTEAFF
DNA: TGTGCCAGCAGTTTACATCGCGACACTGAAGCTTTCTTT

D: TRBD2
size: NA
V: TRBV29-1
J: TRBJ2-5
CDR3: CSVQGTSGRPQETQYF
DNA: TGCAGCGTTCAAGGGACTAGCGGGAGGCCTCAAGAGACCCAGTACTTC

D: TRBD1
size: NA
V: TRBV9
J: TRBJ1-1
CDR3: CASSASIQGPQAFF
DNA: TGTGCCAGCAGCGCAAGCATACAGGGGCCCCAAGCTTTCTTT

D: NA
size: NA
V: TRBV4-1
J: TRBJ1-5
CDR3: CASSRVTGGNQPQHF
DNA: TGCGCCAGCAGCCGGGTTACGGGGGGCAATCAGCCCCAGCATTTT

D: TRBD1
size: once
V: TRBV7-6
J: TRBJ2-1
CDR3: CASSKQGARTFNEQFF
DNA: TGTGCCAGCAGCAAGCAGGGGGCTCGTACGTTCAATGAGCAGTTCTTC

D: TRBD1
size: once
V: TRBV7-8
J: TRBJ1-1
CDR3: CASSFGQGMNTEAFF
DNA: TGTGCCAGCAGCTTCGGACAGGGGATGAACACTGAAGCTTTCTTT

D: NA
size: once
V: TRBV7-9
J: TRBJ1-6
CDR3: CASSLGSGDHSPLHF
DNA: TGTGCCAGCAGCTTAGGTTCAGGGGATCATTCACCCCTCCACTTT

D: NA
size: NA
V: TRBV11-2
J: TRBJ2-7
CDR3: CASSFSQQGYEQYF
DNA: TGTGCCAGCAGCTTCTCCCAACAGGGTTACGAGCAGTACTTC

D: NA
size: NA
V: TRBV4-3
J: TRBJ2-7
CDR3: CASSQERQPYEEQYF
DNA: TGCGCCAGCAGCCAAGAGAGGCAGCCTTACGAGGAGCAGTACTTC

D: NA
size: NA
V: TRBV28
J: TRBJ1-3
CDR3: CASTQGGAPSSGNTIYF
DNA: TGTGCCAGTACCCAAGGCGGCGCACCTAGCTCTGGAAACACCATATATTTT

D: TRBD2
size: NA
V: TRBV5-4
J: TRBJ2-5
CDR3: CASTVSGGPRETQYF
DNA: TGTGCCAGCACCGTTAGCGGGGGGCCTCGGGAGACCCAGTACTTC

D: TRBD1
size: NA
V: TRBV18
J: TRBJ1-2
CDR3: CASSDGTASPRGYTF
DNA: TGTGCCAGCTCAGACGGGACAGCCTCCCCTCGTGGCTACACCTTC

D: TRBD1
size: NA
V: TRBV12-5
J: TRBJ2-3
CDR3: CASGSGTGNTDTQYF
DNA: TGTGCTAGTGGCTCCGGGACAGGGAACACAGATACGCAGTATTTT

D: NA
size: NA
V: TRBV9
J: TRBJ1-3
CDR3: CASSVGVSGNTIYF
DNA: TGTGCCAGCAGCGTAGGCGTCTCTGGAAACACCATATATTTT

D: NA
size: NA
V: TRBV18
J: TRBJ1-1
CDR3: CASSPQGYYTEAFF
DNA: TGTGCCAGCTCACCCCAGGGATACTACACTGAAGCTTTCTTT

D: TRBD1
size: NA
V: TRBV19
J: TRBJ1-1
CDR3: CASSIWAMRQGARTEAFF
DNA: TGTGCCAGTAGTATATGGGCGATGAGGCAGGGGGCGAGGACTGAAGCTTTCTTT

D: TRBD2
size: NA
V: TRBV11-1
J: TRBJ2-1
CDR3: CASSGSGRDTMKQFF
DNA: TGTGCCAGCAGCGGTAGCGGGAGGGATACAATGAAGCAGTTCTTC

D: NA
size: NA
V: TRBV20-1
J: TRBJ1-3
CDR3: CSASPSHAPVGNTIYF
DNA: TGCAGTGCTAGTCCCTCCCATGCTCCGGTCGGAAACACCATATATTTT

D: NA
size: once
V: TRBV18
J: TRBJ1-6
CDR3: CASSPSTGRSSYNSPLHF
DNA: TGTGCCAGCTCACCCTCGACAGGCCGGAGCTCCTATAATTCACCCCTCCACTTT

D: TRBD1
size: NA
V: TRBV7-9
J: TRBJ1-5
CDR3: CASSLASGQGLTPQHF
DNA: TGTGCCAGCAGCTTAGCTTCGGGACAGGGGTTGACGCCCCAGCATTTT

D: NA
size: NA
V: TRBV5-1
J: TRBJ2-7
CDR3: CASSLGDYEQYF
DNA: TGCGCCAGCAGCTTGGGAGACTACGAGCAGTACTTC

D: TRBD1
size: NA
V: TRBV11-1
J: TRBJ1-3
CDR3: CASSRQGDGNTIYF
DNA: TGTGCCAGCAGTCGACAGGGGGACGGAAACACCATATATTTT

D: TRBD1
size: NA
V: TRBV6-1
J: TRBJ1-2
CDR3: CASSETGVNYGYTF
DNA: TGTGCCAGCAGTGAGACAGGGGTCAACTATGGCTACACCTTC

D: NA
size: NA
V: TRBV3-1/TRBV3-2
J: TRBJ1-3
CDR3: CASSQGAGAENTIYF
DNA: TGTGCCAGCAGCCAAGGGGCAGGGGCTGAGAACACCATATATTTT

D: TRBD1
size: NA
V: TRBV6-5
J: TRBJ2-7
CDR3: CASRSWTGSSYEQYF
DNA: TGTGCCAGCAGATCGTGGACAGGGAGCTCCTACGAGCAGTACTTC

D: TRBD2
size: NA
V: TRBV25-1
J: TRBJ2-1
CDR3: CASSRKRQAGGNEQFF
DNA: TGTGCCAGCAGCCGAAAAAGGCAAGCGGGGGGCAATGAGCAGTTCTTC

D: NA
size: NA
V: TRBV3-1/TRBV3-2
J: TRBJ2-1
CDR3: CASSQPHGEQFF
DNA: TGTGCCAGCAGCCAACCACATGGTGAGCAGTTCTTC

D: TRBD2
size: NA
V: TRBV3-1/TRBV3-2
J: TRBJ2-3
CDR3: CASSPSGSVDTQYF
DNA: TGTGCCAGCAGCCCTAGCGGGAGTGTCGATACGCAGTATTTT

D: TRBD2
size: NA
V: TRBV13
J: TRBJ2-1
CDR3: CASSSDTSGRYNEQFF
DNA: TGTGCCAGCAGCTCCGACACTAGCGGCCGCTACAATGAGCAGTTCTTC

D: TRBD1
size: NA
V: TRBV14
J: TRBJ2-2
CDR3: CASRTSQGVTGELFF
DNA: TGTGCCAGCAGAACAAGTCAGGGGGTCACCGGGGAGCTGTTTTTT

D: NA
size: NA
V: TRBV7-8
J: TRBJ2-7
CDR3: CASSLVAGSHEQYF
DNA: TGTGCCAGCAGCTTAGTGGCAGGGTCCCACGAGCAGTACTTC

D: TRBD2
size: NA
V: TRBV14
J: TRBJ2-5
CDR3: CASSERRGALETQYF
DNA: TGTGCCAGCAGCGAGAGGCGGGGGGCGTTAGAGACCCAGTACTTC

D: NA
size: once
V: TRBV28
J: TRBJ1-6
CDR3: CASIKTGIDNSPLHF
DNA: TGTGCCAGCATTAAAACGGGGATAGATAATTCACCCCTCCACTTT